The text below deals with one TCR beta chain. The antigen is unknown. Using RNA transcripts as the source, TCR beta CDR3 regions were amplified. RT-PCR in the first round (using the HTBI primer set) targeted the TCR CDR3. TCRdb reprocessed the multiplex PCR reads with MiXCR, giving one entry per CDR3 protein. The table lists 550,000 to 850,000 distinct CDR3 sequences, around 20% of them singletons, with approximately 16% in the top ten. The data were taken from a study of T cells in Graves' hyperthyroidism and ophthalmopathy. The germline CDR1 and CDR2 sequences are MGHDK and SYGVNS. This CDR3 comprises 14 residues. V was cut by 4 bases and J by 10 bases, with 19 bases left in between. Whole-study results and caveats: Blood shared most expanded thyroid clonotypes above 0.001.

This receptor was taken from a woman aged 50 to 60 with Graves' hyperthyroidism that later progressed to Graves' ophthalmopathy. The chain is built from TRBV25-1 and TRBJ1-1, with TRBD1 as a possible D gene (5 bases). The sequencing sample was made of blood. CDR3 residues: CASSGTGGMSGAFF. In nucleotides, the CDR3 is TGTGCCAGCAGTGGAACAGGAGGGATGTCAGGAGCTTTCTTT.